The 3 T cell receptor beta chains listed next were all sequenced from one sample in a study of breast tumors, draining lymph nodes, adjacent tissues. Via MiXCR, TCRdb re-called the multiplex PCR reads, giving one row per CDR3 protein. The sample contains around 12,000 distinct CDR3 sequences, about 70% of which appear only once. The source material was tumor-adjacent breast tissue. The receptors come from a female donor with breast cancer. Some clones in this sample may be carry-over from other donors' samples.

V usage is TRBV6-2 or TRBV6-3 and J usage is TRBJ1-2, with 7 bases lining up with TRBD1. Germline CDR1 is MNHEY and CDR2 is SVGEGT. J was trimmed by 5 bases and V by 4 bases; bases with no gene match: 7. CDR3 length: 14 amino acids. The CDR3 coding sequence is TGTGCCAGCAGTTCGGGACAGTCACCTTATGGCTACACCTTC. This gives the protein CASSSGQSPYGYTF.

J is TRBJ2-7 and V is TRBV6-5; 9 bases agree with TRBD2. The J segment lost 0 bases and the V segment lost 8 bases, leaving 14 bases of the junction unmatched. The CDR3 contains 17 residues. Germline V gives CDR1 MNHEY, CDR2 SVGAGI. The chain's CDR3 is CASSGRGASGTSYEQYF. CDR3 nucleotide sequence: TGTGCCAGCTCGGGCAGGGGGGCTAGCGGGACCTCCTACGAGCAGTACTTC.

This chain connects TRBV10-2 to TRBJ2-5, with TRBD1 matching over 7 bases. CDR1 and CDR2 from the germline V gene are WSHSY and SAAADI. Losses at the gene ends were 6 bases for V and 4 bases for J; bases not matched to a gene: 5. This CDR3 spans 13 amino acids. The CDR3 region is CASSETGLETQYF. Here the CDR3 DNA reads TGCGCCAGCAGCGAGACAGGGTTAGAGACCCAGTACTTC.